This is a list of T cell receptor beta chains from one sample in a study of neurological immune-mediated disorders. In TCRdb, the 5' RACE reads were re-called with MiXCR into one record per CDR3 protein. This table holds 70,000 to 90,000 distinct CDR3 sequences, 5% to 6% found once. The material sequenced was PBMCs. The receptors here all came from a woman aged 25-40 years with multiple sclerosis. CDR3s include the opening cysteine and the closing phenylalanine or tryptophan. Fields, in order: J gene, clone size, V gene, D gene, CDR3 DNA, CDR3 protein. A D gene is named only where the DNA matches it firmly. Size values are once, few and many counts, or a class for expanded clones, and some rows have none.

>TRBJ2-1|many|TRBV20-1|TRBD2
TGCAGTGCCCGAGACGGGACTAGCCCCTACAATGAGCAGTTCTTC
CSARDGTSPYNEQFF
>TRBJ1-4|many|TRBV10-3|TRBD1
TGTGCCATCAGTGAAGGGGGCCAGGCGACTAATGAAAAACTGTTTTTT
CAISEGGQATNEKLFF
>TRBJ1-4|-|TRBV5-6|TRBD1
TGTGCCAGTAGCCTTAACCGACAGGGAACGCCTAATGAAAAACTGTTTTTT
CASSLNRQGTPNEKLFF
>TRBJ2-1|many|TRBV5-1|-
TGCGCCAGCAGCTGGGGGAGGGGGAGCTCCTACAATGAGCAGTTCTTC
CASSWGRGSSYNEQFF
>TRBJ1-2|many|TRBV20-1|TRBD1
TGCAGTGCTGGCGGGACAGGGAGAGGCTACACCTTC
CSAGGTGRGYTF
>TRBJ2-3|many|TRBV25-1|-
TGTGCCAGCAGTGAATACGCCACAGATACGCAGTATTTT
CASSEYATDTQYF
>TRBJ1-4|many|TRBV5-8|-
TGTGCCAGCAGCTTCGGGGGAGGATTCAATGAAAAACTGTTTTTT
CASSFGGGFNEKLFF
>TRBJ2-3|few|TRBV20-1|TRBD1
TGCAGTGCGGAACCGGGACAGGGAGGCGCAGATACGCAGTATTTT
CSAEPGQGGADTQYF
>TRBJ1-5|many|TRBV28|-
TGTGCCAGCAGTTCGACGGACAGACCCTTTCGCCAGCCCCAGCATTTT
CASSSTDRPFRQPQHF
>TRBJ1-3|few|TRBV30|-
TGTGCCTGTACCAAACGGGGAGGGATAGGTGGAAACACCATATATTTT
CACTKRGGIGGNTIYF
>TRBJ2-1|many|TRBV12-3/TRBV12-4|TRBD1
TGTGCCAGCAGGTTACAGGGGAGCTCCTACAATGAGCAGTTCTTC
CASRLQGSSYNEQFF
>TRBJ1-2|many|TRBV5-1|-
TGCGCCAGCAGCTTGGGTCTAGTACGTGGCTACACCTTC
CASSLGLVRGYTF
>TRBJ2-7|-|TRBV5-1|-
TGCGCCAGCAGCTTGGGCAGGACCTACGAGCAGTACTTC
CASSLGRTYEQYF
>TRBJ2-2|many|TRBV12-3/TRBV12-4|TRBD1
TGTGCCAGCAGTTTGGGACAGGGGATGTTTTTT
CASSLGQGMFF
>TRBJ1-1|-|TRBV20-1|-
TGCAGTGCTAGGGTGGCAGGGGAAACTGAAGCTTTCTTT
CSARVAGETEAFF
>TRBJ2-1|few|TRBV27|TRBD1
TGTGCCAGCAGTCCAGGGACAGGGGGCTTCTACAATGAGCAGTTCTTC
CASSPGTGGFYNEQFF
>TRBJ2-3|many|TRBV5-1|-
TGCGCCAGCAGCTTGGAAGGCAGCCCAACAGATACGCAGTATTTT
CASSLEGSPTDTQYF
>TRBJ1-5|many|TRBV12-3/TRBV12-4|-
TGTGCCAGCAGTTCTGACCTTATGAGCAATCAGCCCCAGCATTTT
CASSSDLMSNQPQHF
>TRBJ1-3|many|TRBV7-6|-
TGTGCCAGCAGTTCGGGGGTGTCTGGAAACACCATATATTTT
CASSSGVSGNTIYF
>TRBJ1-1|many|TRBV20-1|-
TGCAGTGCTAGTTTCCAGCCCACTGAAGCTTTCTTT
CSASFQPTEAFF
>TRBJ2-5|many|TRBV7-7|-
TGTGCCAGCAGTACCACTAGGCAAGAGACCCAGTACTTC
CASSTTRQETQYF
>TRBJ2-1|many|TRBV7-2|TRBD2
TGTGCCAGCAGCTCGCGGGGGGGCACCTACAATGAGCAGTTCTTC
CASSSRGGTYNEQFF
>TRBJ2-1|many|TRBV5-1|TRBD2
TGCGCCAGCAGGAGAGCGGGAGTCCGAGATGATGAGCAGTTCTTC
CASRRAGVRDDEQFF
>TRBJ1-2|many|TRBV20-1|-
TGCAGTGCTAGAGTTGGATACGGCAGGGCGTCCGACTATGGCTACACCTTC
CSARVGYGRASDYGYTF
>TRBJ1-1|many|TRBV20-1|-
TGCAGTGCTAGAGTCCCGGGGGCGAACACTGAAGCTTTCTTT
CSARVPGANTEAFF
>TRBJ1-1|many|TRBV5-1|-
TGCGCCAGCAGCCCATCACAAAACACTGAAGCTTTCTTT
CASSPSQNTEAFF
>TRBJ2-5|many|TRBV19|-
TGTGCCAGTAGTATTGGATCTTCTAGCCTTCGAGAGACCCAGTACTTC
CASSIGSSSLRETQYF
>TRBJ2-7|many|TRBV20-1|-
TGCAGTGCTAACCCGGGATCCCCTTCCTACGAGCAGTACTTC
CSANPGSPSYEQYF
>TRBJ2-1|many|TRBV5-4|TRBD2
TGTGCCAGCAGCCGTGAACTAGCGGGGTTACAAGATGAGCAGTTCTTC
CASSRELAGLQDEQFF
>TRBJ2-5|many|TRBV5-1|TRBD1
TGCGCCAGCAGCTCCGGGACAGTCCAAGAGACCCAGTACTTC
CASSSGTVQETQYF
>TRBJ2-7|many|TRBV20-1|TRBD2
TGCAGTGCTAGAGATATGGCTAGCGGGAGGAACTCCTACGAGCAGTACTTC
CSARDMASGRNSYEQYF
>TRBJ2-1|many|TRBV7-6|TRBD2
TGTGCCAGCAGCTCGGGACTAGGTGGCAATGAGCAGTTCTTC
CASSSGLGGNEQFF
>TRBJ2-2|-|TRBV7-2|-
TGTGCCAGCAGAGGGAGGCCCCCTGGGGAGCTGTTTTTT
CASRGRPPGELFF
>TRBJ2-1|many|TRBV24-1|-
TGTGCCACCAGTGTAGGGGGGAGCTCCTACAATGAGCAGTTCTTC
CATSVGGSSYNEQFF
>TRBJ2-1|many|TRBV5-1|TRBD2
TGCGCCAGCAGCCGGAGGTTAGCGGGGTTGGGTAATGAGCAGTTCTTC
CASSRRLAGLGNEQFF
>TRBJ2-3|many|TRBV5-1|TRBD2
TGCGCCAGCAGCCCGGGACTAGCGGGAGCGGGAGATACGCAGTATTTT
CASSPGLAGAGDTQYF
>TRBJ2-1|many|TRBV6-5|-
TGTGCCAGCAGTTACTTTCGTAGTACCTACAATGAGCAGTTCTTC
CASSYFRSTYNEQFF
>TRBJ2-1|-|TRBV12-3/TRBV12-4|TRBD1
TGTGCCAGCAGTTCAGGACAGGGGGCGAATGAGCAGTTCTTC
CASSSGQGANEQFF
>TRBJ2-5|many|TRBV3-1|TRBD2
TGTGCCAGCAGCCAAGGGGCTAGCGGGAGTGTCGAGACCCAGTACTTC
CASSQGASGSVETQYF
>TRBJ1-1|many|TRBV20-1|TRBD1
TGCAGTGCTAGTGGGGGACAGTTTGAAGCTTTCTTT
CSASGGQFEAFF
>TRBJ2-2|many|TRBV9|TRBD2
TGTGCCAGCAGCGTAGAGGCTAGCGGGGGTGCGAACACCGGGGAGCTGTTTTTT
CASSVEASGGANTGELFF
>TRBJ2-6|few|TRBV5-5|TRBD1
TGTGCCAGCAGCCCGGACAGGGGGGCTGGGGCCAACGTCCTGACTTTC
CASSPDRGAGANVLTF
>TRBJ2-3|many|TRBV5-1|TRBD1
TGCGCCAGCAGCTTGGTGTCAGGGGGACACACAGATACGCAGTATTTT
CASSLVSGGHTDTQYF
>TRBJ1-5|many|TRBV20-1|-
TGCAGTGCTAGGGACAGTAATAATCAGCCCCAGCATTTT
CSARDSNNQPQHF
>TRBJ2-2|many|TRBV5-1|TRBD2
TGCGCCAGCAGCCCCCTAGCGGGGGGGGAGACCGGGGAGCTGTTTTTT
CASSPLAGGETGELFF
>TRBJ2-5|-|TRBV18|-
TGTGCCAGCTCACCACCGGGCACAGGGCAAGAGACCCAGTACTTC
CASSPPGTGQETQYF
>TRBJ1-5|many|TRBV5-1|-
TGCGCCAGCAGCTTGAGGCAGCAGCCCCAGCATTTT
CASSLRQQPQHF
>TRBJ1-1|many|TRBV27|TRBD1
TGTGCCAGCAGTTTATCAGGACAGGGGATGAACACTGAAGCTTTCTTT
CASSLSGQGMNTEAFF